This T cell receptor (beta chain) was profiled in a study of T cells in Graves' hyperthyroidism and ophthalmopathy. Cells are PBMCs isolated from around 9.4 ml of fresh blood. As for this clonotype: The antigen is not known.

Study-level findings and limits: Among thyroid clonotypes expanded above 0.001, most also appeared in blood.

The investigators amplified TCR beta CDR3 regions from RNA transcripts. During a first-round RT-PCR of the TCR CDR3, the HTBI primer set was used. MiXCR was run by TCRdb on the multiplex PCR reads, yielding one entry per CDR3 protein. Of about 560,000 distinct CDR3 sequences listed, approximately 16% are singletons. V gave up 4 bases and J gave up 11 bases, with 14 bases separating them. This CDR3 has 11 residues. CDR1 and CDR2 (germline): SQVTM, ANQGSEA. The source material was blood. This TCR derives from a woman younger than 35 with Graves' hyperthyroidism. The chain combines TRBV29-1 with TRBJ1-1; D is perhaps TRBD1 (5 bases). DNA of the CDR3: TGCAGCGTTGTACCCGTGCGGGGGGCTTTCTTT. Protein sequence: CSVVPVRGAFF.